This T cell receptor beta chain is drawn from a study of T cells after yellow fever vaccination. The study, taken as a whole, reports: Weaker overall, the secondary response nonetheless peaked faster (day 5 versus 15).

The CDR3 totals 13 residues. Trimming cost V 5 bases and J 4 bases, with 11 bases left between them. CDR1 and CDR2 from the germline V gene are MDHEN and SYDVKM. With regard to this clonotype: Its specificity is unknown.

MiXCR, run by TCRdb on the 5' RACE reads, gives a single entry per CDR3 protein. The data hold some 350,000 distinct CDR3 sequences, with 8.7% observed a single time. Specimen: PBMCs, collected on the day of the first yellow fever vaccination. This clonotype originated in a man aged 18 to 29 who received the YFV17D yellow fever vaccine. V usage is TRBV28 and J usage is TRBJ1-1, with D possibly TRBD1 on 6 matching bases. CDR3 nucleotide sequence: TGTGCCAGCAGTCCCGGACAGCCCACTGAAGCTTTCTTT. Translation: CASSPGQPTEAFF.